This TCR beta chain was obtained from a study of blood T cell repertoires in COVID-19. Study overall: Acute-phase and convalescent COVID-19 samples originated in the United States, Italy and Spain. Nucleic acid was either cDNA or gDNA, and it came from T cells, B-cell-depleted T cells, or PBMCs.

How the authors handled the data: Reference gene primer amplification gave estimated nucleated cell counts. Method: immunoSEQ multiplex PCR; TCRdb's copy keeps in-frame clones and lacks some. That table supplies the V and J calls and clone size; D and trimming were determined from the DNA. Of 100,000 to 150,000 clones listed, 82% are singletons. Germline loops: CDR1 ENHRY, CDR2 SYGVKD. Unmatched junction bases numbered 2, after V lost 4 bases and J lost 4 bases. This CDR3 has 13 residues. This rearrangement joins TRBV10-3 to TRBJ2-5; 8 bases map to TRBD1. Material: peripheral blood. The receptor was derived from a woman between 65 and 79 years old with acute or convalescent COVID-19. Written as DNA, the CDR3 is TGTGCCATCAGTGTAACAGGGGGAGAGACCCAGTACTTC. Translated: CAISVTGGETQYF.